One sample yielded the 23 T cell receptor beta chains listed below, sequenced in a study of cytomegalovirus exposure and HLA in healthy donors. The primer mix had 60 Vbeta and 13 Jbeta primers. Profiling relied on immunoSEQ multiplex PCR, and the TCRdb table lists in-frame clones only, not all of them. The table records 200,000 or so clones, approximately 85% of them present only once. Sequencing was carried out using PBMCs. Every receptor here comes from a woman in her 50s in good health and CMV-seropositive.

The rearrangement uses TRBV7-6 and TRBJ2-3; 9 nucleotides agree with TRBD2. This CDR3 contains 16 residues. The germline V gene encodes CDR1 SGHVS and CDR2 FNYEAQ. J lost 1 base, V lost 5 bases, and 7 bases had no gene match. The DNA for the CDR3 is TGTGCCAGCAGCGCGGGAGGGGGCATTGGCACAGATACGCAGTATTTT. Its protein product is CASSAGGGIGTDTQYF.

This clone was recorded a few times. The gene calls are TRBV28 and TRBJ1-1; D gene unclear. Germline V CDR1 and CDR2: MDHEN, SYDVKM. V lost 3 bases, J lost 5 bases, and 10 bases lay in between. The CDR3 is made up of 13 amino acids. CDR3 sequence: CASSLSGWTEAFF. As DNA, the CDR3 is TGTGCCAGCAGTTTGTCGGGGTGGACTGAAGCTTTCTTT.

This rearrangement joins TRBV28 to TRBJ2-7; weak D call: TRBD1 (7 bases). Trimming left V 4 bases short and J 7 bases short, with 17 bases between. The CDR3 has 14 amino acids. Germline assignment: CDR1 MDHEN and CDR2 SYDVKM. As DNA, the CDR3 is TGTGCCAGCAGTTCTCAGGGGGGCCGGGGAGAGCAGTACTTC. Protein: CASSSQGGRGEQYF.

The chain uses TRBV4-1 and TRBJ2-7; TRBD1 matches 11 bases. The germline V gene has CDR1 MGHRA and CDR2 YSYEKL. V shed 1 base and J 6 bases; nucleotides not matched to a gene: 11. The CDR3 extends over 17 amino acids. Here the CDR3 reads CASSQGSGQGARSEQYF. The CDR3 DNA reads TGCGCCAGCAGCCAAGGATCCGGACAGGGGGCGCGTTCCGAGCAGTACTTC.

CDR3 protein: CASSSSPGQLDGYTF. The DNA for the CDR3 is TGCGCCAGCAGCTCCTCCCCGGGACAGCTGGATGGCTACACCTTC. The chain joins TRBV5-1 to TRBJ1-2; 7 positions match TRBD1. With 3 bases clipped from V and 6 bases from J, the junction kept 11 bases outside the gene matches. The CDR3 length is 15 residues. The germline CDR1 and CDR2 sequences are SGHRS and YFSETQ.

About this clone itself: A read error may produce the germline difference seen at one junction end. This chain uses TRBV11-2 with TRBJ1-2; 8 positions match TRBD1. This CDR3 has 12 residues. Germline V gene data show CDR1 as SGHAT and CDR2 as FQNNGV. The CDR3 loop reads CASSLAADRAPF. CDR3 nucleotide sequence: TGTGCCAGCAGCTTAGCCGCGGACAGGGCACCCTTC.

The V gene is TRBV6-5, the J gene TRBJ2-7; 10 bases line up with TRBD2. Trimming removed 8 bases from V and 1 base from J; junction bases left unmatched: 8. Germline assignment: CDR1 MNHEY and CDR2 SVGAGI. This CDR3 has 15 amino acids. The CDR3 nucleotides read TGTGCCAGCGGCTCATTAGCGGGGGGTTCCTACGAGCAGTACTTC. This codes for CASGSLAGGSYEQYF.

The chain employs TRBV10-3 and TRBJ1-5, with D maybe TRBD1 (5 bases). Germline CDR1 and CDR2: ENHRY and SYGVKD. The CDR3 runs to 15 residues. The V and J ends lost 2 bases and 2 bases respectively, with 10 bases between them. CDR3 DNA: TGTGCCATCAGTGAGCCGGGGGACGGCAATCAGCCCCAGCATTTT. Protein sequence: CAISEPGDGNQPQHF.

This rearrangement joins TRBV6-5 to TRBJ2-2; the D gene is possibly TRBD2 (5 bases). Trimming removed 6 bases at V and 7 bases at J, with 18 bases between. Germline V CDR1 and CDR2: MNHEY, SVGAGI. The CDR3 spans 15 residues. CDR3 DNA: TGTGCCAGCAGGCCCGTGTTCGGGAATGACGGGGAGCTGTTTTTT. It yields the protein CASRPVFGNDGELFF.

V and J are TRBV5-5 and TRBJ2-3; 9 positions match TRBD2. The CDR3 has 15 amino acids. From germline, CDR1 is SGHKS and CDR2 YYEKEE (reference sequence). V lost 4 bases, J lost 4 bases, and 7 bases stayed unmatched. The chain's CDR3 is CASSPQREVADTQYF. In nucleotides, the CDR3 is TGTGCCAGCAGCCCCCAGCGGGAGGTGGCAGATACGCAGTATTTT.

The chain recombines TRBV7-8 with TRBJ2-2; 8 positions match TRBD1. The J segment lost 4 bases and the V segment lost 11 bases, leaving 9 bases of the junction unmatched. Germline-derived CDR1 and CDR2 are SGHVS and FQNEAQ. This CDR3 region has 14 residues. CDR3 in amino acids: CAFYGQGRTGELFF. In DNA, the CDR3 is TGTGCCTTCTACGGACAGGGTCGCACCGGGGAGCTGTTTTTT. Full variable domain (outside the CDR3, taken from reference TRBV7-8 and TRBJ2-2): GAGVSQSPRYKVAKRGQDVALRCDPISGHVSLFWYQQALGQGPEFLTYFQNEAQLDKSGLPSDRFFAERPEGSVSTLKIQRTQQEDSAVYLCAFYGQGRTGELFFGEGSRLTVL.

The genes are TRBV4-3 and TRBJ1-4; tentative D call: TRBD1 (6 bases). This CDR3 has 15 amino acids. CDR1 LGHNA and CDR2 YSLEER come from the germline V gene. Trimming stripped 1 base from V and 7 bases from J, with 13 bases between. CDR3 nucleotides: TGCGCCAGCAGCCAAGGAAACTTAGGGGGTGAAAAACTGTTTTTT. It yields the protein CASSQGNLGGEKLFF.

The rearrangement joins TRBV6-1 to TRBJ1-6; a weak D match, TRBD1 (6 bases). The germline gives CDR1 MNHNS, CDR2 SASEGT. Trimming left V 6 bases short and J 0 bases short, with 9 bases between. This CDR3 spans 15 amino acids. The CDR3 region is CASREQGSYNSPLHF. CDR3 nucleotide sequence: TGTGCCAGCAGGGAACAGGGCTCCTATAATTCACCCCTCCACTTT.

V is TRBV7-2 and J is TRBJ2-7; D is perhaps TRBD2 (5 bases). This CDR3 has 17 amino acids. V was clipped by 1 base and J by 9 bases, with 25 bases between them. Germline CDR1 is SGHTA and CDR2 is FQGNSA. The CDR3 is CASSLGFTGILGFGQYF. The CDR3 coding sequence is TGTGCCAGCAGCTTAGGATTCACCGGGATTTTGGGTTTTGGGCAGTACTTC.

This clone has more than one count but fewer than ten. This rearrangement joins TRBV5-1 to TRBJ2-3, with TRBD2 matching over 13 bases. Germline assignment: CDR1 SGHRS and CDR2 YFSETQ. The CDR3 totals 17 residues. The trim removed 2 bases at V and 6 bases at J, leaving 9 bases unmatched. The CDR3: CASSFRTSGSPEDTQYF. The CDR3 DNA follows: TGCGCCAGCAGCTTCAGGACTAGCGGGAGTCCTGAGGATACGCAGTATTTT.

With regard to this clone: Relative to the germline gene, one junction end is altered; a read error may explain this. The chain recombines TRBV28 with TRBJ1-4, with 8 bases lining up with TRBD1. CDR1 is MDHEN, CDR2 SYDVKM, per germline. This CDR3 contains 19 residues. CDR3 coding DNA: TGTGTCAGCAGTTCACGACTTGGGACAGGAGGGGCGTCGTACGAAAAACTGTTTTTT. Amino acid sequence: CVSSSRLGTGGASYEKLFF.

The chain joins TRBV5-4 to TRBJ2-2, with 7 nucleotides matching TRBD1. Germline CDR1 reads SGHNT; CDR2 reads YYREEE (reference sequence). The CDR3 consists of 17 residues. The ends lost 3 bases at V and 3 bases at J; junction bases unmatched: 11. The CDR3, as DNA: TGTGCCAGCAGCTCTAAGGGGCCGGGACAGTACACCGGGGAGCTGTTTTTT. Translating gives CASSSKGPGQYTGELFF.

V gene TRBV4-3 combines with J gene TRBJ1-2; no clear D gene. CDR1 is LGHNA and CDR2 is YSLEER in the germline V gene. CDR3 length: 15 amino acids. Trimming stripped 1 base from V and 0 bases from J, with 9 bases between. The CDR3 bases are TGCGCCAGCAGCCAAGGAAGACTGACTAACTATGGCTACACCTTC. The encoded protein is CASSQGRLTNYGYTF.

This chain joins TRBV29-1 and TRBJ2-2, with a tentative D call TRBD2 (6 bases). This CDR3 spans 14 amino acids. The germline V gene encodes CDR1 SQVTM and CDR2 ANQGSEA. With 3 bases removed from V and 3 bases from J, the gap between germline ends came to 11 bases. As DNA, the CDR3 is TGCAGCGTTGAGGAGGGAATAGACACCGGGGAGCTGTTTTTT. It specifies CSVEEGIDTGELFF.

This chain connects TRBV6-5 to TRBJ1-3; TRBD1 might be the D (5 bases). The CDR3 sequence is 16 residues long. The V end was cut by 0 bases, the J end by 0 bases, with 9 bases between. From germline, CDR1 is MNHEY and CDR2 SVGAGI. CDR3 in amino acids: CASSYSMTDSGNTIYF. DNA of the CDR3: TGTGCCAGCAGTTACTCGATGACAGACTCTGGAAACACCATATATTTT.

CDR3 loop: CASRGQGGQYF. The CDR3 DNA is TGTGCCAGCAGGGGACAGGGGGGACAGTACTTC. The V call is TRBV6-6, the J call TRBJ2-7; 11 bases are shared with TRBD1. CDR1 is MNHNY and CDR2 is SVGAGI in the germline V gene (reference sequence). V lost 6 bases, J lost 10 bases, and 2 bases stayed unmatched. The CDR3 length is 11 residues.

The CDR3 nucleotides are TGTGCCACCGGGAGTAGCAATCAGCCCCAGCATTTT. Translating it yields CATGSSNQPQHF. The chain employs TRBV10-3 and TRBJ1-5; D call uncertain. The CDR3 extends over 12 amino acids. Germline loops: CDR1 ENHRY, CDR2 SYGVKD. V lost 10 bases to trimming and J lost 0 bases, with 7 bases between them.

This clone was observed once. V gene TRBV19 combines with J gene TRBJ2-2; D is perhaps TRBD1 (5 bases). Between the trimmed V and J ends, which lost 1 base and 1 base, there was a span of 13 bases. CDR3 length: 17 residues. CDR1 and CDR2 (germline): LNHDA, SQIVND (reference sequence). CDR3 nucleotide sequence: TGTGCCAGTAGTATAGTCTACGGTCAGGGGAACACCGGGGAGCTGTTTTTT. This encodes CASSIVYGQGNTGELFF.